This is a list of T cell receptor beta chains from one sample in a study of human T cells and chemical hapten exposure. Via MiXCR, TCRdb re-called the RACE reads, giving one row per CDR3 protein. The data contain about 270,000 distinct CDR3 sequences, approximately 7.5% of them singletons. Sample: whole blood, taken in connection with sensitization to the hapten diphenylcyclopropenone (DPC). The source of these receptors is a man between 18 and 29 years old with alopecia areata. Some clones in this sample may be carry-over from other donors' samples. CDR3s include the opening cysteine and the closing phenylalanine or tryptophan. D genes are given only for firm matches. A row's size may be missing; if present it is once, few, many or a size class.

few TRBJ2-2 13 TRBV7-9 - CASSSREPGELFF TGTGCCAGCAGCAGCCGAGAACCCGGGGAGCTGTTTTTT
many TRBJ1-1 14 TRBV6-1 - CAEGEGDLNTEAFF TGTGCCGAAGGGGAGGGCGACCTGAACACTGAAGCTTTCTTT
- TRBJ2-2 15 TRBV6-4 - CASSDGGRDTGELFF TGTGCCAGCAGTGACGGGGGGCGCGACACCGGGGAGCTGTTTTTT
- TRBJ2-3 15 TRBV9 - CASSVRAYRTDTQYF TGTGCCAGCAGCGTGCGGGCCTATCGCACAGATACGCAGTATTTT
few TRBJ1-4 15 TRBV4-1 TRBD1 CASSQTGEANEKLFF TGCGCCAGCAGCCAGACAGGGGAGGCTAATGAAAAACTGTTTTTT
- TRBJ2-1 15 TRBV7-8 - CASSLVGVIHNEQFF TGTGCCAGCAGCTTAGTAGGGGTTATTCACAATGAGCAGTTCTTC
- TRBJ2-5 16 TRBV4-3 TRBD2 CASSQGTSGGEETQYF TGCGCCAGCAGCCAAGGGACTAGCGGGGGGGAAGAGACCCAGTACTTC
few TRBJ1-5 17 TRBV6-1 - CASSEYPQGYSNQPQHF TGTGCCAGCAGTGAATACCCCCAGGGATATAGCAATCAGCCCCAGCATTTT
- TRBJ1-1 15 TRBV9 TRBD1 CASSSRQGVGTEAFF TGTGCCAGCAGCAGTAGACAGGGCGTTGGGACTGAAGCTTTCTTT
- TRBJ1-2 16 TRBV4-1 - CASSQDRRATNYGYTF TGCGCCAGCAGCCAAGATCGGAGGGCGACAAACTATGGCTACACCTTC
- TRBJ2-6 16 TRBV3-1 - CASSQGGFSGADVLTF TGTGCCAGCAGCCAAGGGGGGTTTTCTGGGGCCGACGTCCTGACTTTC
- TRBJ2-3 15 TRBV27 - CASSQVGGSTDTQYF TGTGCCAGCAGCCAGGTGGGGGGTTCCACAGATACGCAGTATTTT
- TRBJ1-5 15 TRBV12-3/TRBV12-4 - CASSLNMRLNQPQHF TGTGCCAGCAGTTTGAACATGCGGTTAAATCAGCCCCAGCATTTT
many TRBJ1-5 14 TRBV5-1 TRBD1 CASSLGTGDQPQHF TGCGCCAGCAGCTTGGGGACAGGGGATCAGCCCCAGCATTTT
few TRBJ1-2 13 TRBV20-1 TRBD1 CSAGTAANYGYTF TGCAGTGCGGGGACAGCAGCTAACTATGGCTACACCTTC
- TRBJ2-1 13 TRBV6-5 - CASSSRIINEQFF TGTGCCAGCAGTTCTCGGATTATTAATGAGCAGTTCTTC
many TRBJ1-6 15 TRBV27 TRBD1 CASSLRDRQGPPLHF TGTGCCAGCAGTTTACGGGACAGACAGGGTCCACCCCTCCACTTT
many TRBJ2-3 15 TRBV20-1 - CSARRRRLSTDTQYF TGCAGTGCTAGGCGAAGGAGGCTGAGCACAGATACGCAGTATTTT
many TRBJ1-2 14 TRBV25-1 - CASSDWTVTYGYTF TGTGCCAGCAGTGATTGGACGGTGACCTATGGCTACACCTTC
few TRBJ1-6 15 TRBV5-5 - CASSLALGKNSPLHF TGTGCCAGCAGCTTGGCCCTCGGAAAAAATTCACCCCTCCACTTT
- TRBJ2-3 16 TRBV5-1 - CASSSPPGQHTDTQYF TGCGCCAGCAGCAGCCCCCCGGGACAACACACAGATACGCAGTATTTT
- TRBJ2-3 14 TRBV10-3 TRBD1 CAISPGQGTDTQYF TGTGCCATCAGCCCGGGACAGGGCACAGATACGCAGTATTTT
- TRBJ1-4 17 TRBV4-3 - CASSQGTRVPTNEKLFF TGCGCCAGCAGCCAAGGGACACGCGTCCCTACTAATGAAAAACTGTTTTTT
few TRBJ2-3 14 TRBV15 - CATSRDLSAYTQYF TGTGCCACCAGCAGAGATCTTTCAGCGTATACGCAGTATTTT
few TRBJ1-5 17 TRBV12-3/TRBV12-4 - CASSLRGGREGNQPQHF TGTGCCAGCAGTTTAAGGGGGGGGAGAGAGGGCAATCAGCCCCAGCATTTT
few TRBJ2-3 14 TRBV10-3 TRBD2 CAIKLAGMTDTQYF TGTGCCATCAAACTAGCGGGGATGACAGATACGCAGTATTTT